This passage covers 31 T cell receptor beta chains from one sample sequenced in a study of T cells in tumors after PD-1 blockade. Clones were sequenced by immunoSEQ multiplex PCR, and TCRdb holds only the in-frame ones, with some missing. The sample lists 4,500 to 6,500 clones; approximately 64% were seen once. This sample comprised tumor tissue, obtained before anti-PD-1 treatment. All receptors come from a human donor with basal cell carcinoma.

The chain links TRBV15 to TRBJ1-4, with D possibly TRBD1 on 6 matching bases. Trimming took 1 base from V and 5 from J, leaving 11 bases between them. The CDR3 loop spans 15 amino acids. Germline values: CDR1 LNHNV, CDR2 YYDKDF (reference sequence). CDR3 nucleotides: TGTGCCACCAGCAGAGCCAGCAGGGGCAATGAAAAACTGTTTTTT. As protein: CATSRASRGNEKLFF.

J is TRBJ1-4 and V is TRBV19; 7 bases fit TRBD1. Looked up from germline, CDR1 is LNHDA and CDR2 is SQIVND (reference sequence). Unmatched junction bases numbered 9, after V lost 7 bases and J lost 4 bases. This CDR3 has 15 amino acids. The CDR3 coding sequence is TGTGCCAGTACCCCGACCCAGGGGGGTAATGAAAAACTGTTTTTT. This translates into CASTPTQGGNEKLFF. The whole variable domain, filled in from reference TRBV19 and TRBJ1-4, reads DGGITQSPKYLFRKEGQNVTLSCEQNLNHDAMYWYRQDPGQGLRLIYYSQIVNDFQKGDIAEGYSVSREKKESFPLTVTSAQKNPTAFYLCASTPTQGGNEKLFFGSGTQLSVL.

V usage is TRBV5-4 and J usage is TRBJ2-7; D is perhaps TRBD2 (6 bases). CDR1 is SGHNT, CDR2 YYREEE, per germline (reference sequence). The CDR3 is made up of 15 amino acids. Trimming left V 2 bases short and J 1 base short, with 13 bases between. The chain's CDR3 is CASSLNFGGSYEQYF. DNA of the CDR3: TGTGCCAGCAGCTTAAATTTTGGGGGGTCCTACGAGCAGTACTTC.

The chain has TRBV11-1 and TRBJ2-3; no definite D call. CDR3 size: 11 residues. The germline V and J ends were trimmed by 4 bases and 4 bases, with 3 bases remaining between them. Germline V lookup: CDR1 SGHAT, CDR2 FQDESV (reference sequence). This CDR3 reads CASSWSDTQYF. The CDR3 nucleotides read TGTGCCAGCAGCTGGTCAGATACGCAGTATTTT. The full variable domain, rest sourced from reference TRBV11-1 and TRBJ2-3, is EAEVAQSPRYKITEKSQAVAFWCDPISGHATLYWYRQILGQGPELLVQFQDESVVDDSQLPKDRFSAERLKGVDSTLKIQPAELGDSAMYLCASSWSDTQYFGPGTRLTVL.

V and J are TRBV5-1 and TRBJ2-3; 9 bases are a match to TRBD2. The CDR3 covers 19 residues. Unmatched junction bases numbered 18, after V lost 3 bases and J lost 4 bases. Germline lookup yields CDR1 SGHRS and CDR2 YFSETQ. The CDR3 region has the DNA TGCGCCAGCAGCTCCCATGGGTTGTCGAGCGGGGGGACCGCAGATACGCAGTATTTT. This sequence encodes CASSSHGLSSGGTADTQYF.

This clone was observed a single time. The chain has TRBV7-2 and TRBJ1-2, with unresolved D. The V end was cut by 2 bases, the J end by 1 base, with 14 bases between. The germline V gene has CDR1 SGHTA and CDR2 FQGNSA. This CDR3 is 16 amino acids long. CDR3 in DNA: TGTGCCAGCAGCTTATTATACAGAGGCGTTAACTATGGCTACACCTTC. Its protein product is CASSLLYRGVNYGYTF. Looking up the rest from reference TRBV7-2 and TRBJ1-2 gives the full variable domain: GAGVSQSPSNKVTEKGKDVELRCDPISGHTALYWYRQSLGQGLEFLIYFQGNSAPDKSGLPSDRFSAERTGGSVSTLTIQRTQQEDSAVYLCASSLLYRGVNYGYTFGSGTRLTVV.

The chain joins TRBV6-6 to TRBJ2-3; perhaps TRBD2 as D (6 bases). This CDR3 region has 13 residues. Germline lookup yields CDR1 MNHNY and CDR2 SVGAGI (reference sequence). V was trimmed by 8 bases and J by 5 bases, leaving 14 bases between them. CDR3 bases: TGTGCCAGCGGGACGGGGGTCAAAGATACGCAGTATTTT. Amino acid sequence: CASGTGVKDTQYF.

In this sample, this clone turned up a few times. The V and J genes are TRBV7-2 and TRBJ2-7, with D possibly being TRBD2 (5 bases). The CDR3 extends over 12 amino acids. The V and J ends lost 5 bases and 7 bases respectively, with 12 bases between them. Germline V lookup: CDR1 SGHTA, CDR2 FQGNSA. CDR3 loop: CASSVGRGEQYF. The CDR3 DNA sequence: TGTGCCAGCAGCGTAGGCAGAGGGGAGCAGTACTTC.

The chain uses TRBV19 and TRBJ1-6; D possibly corresponds to TRBD1 (5 bases). V was shortened by 1 base and J by 7 bases, with 8 bases between the two germline ends. Germline CDR1 and CDR2: LNHDA and SQIVND (reference sequence). The CDR3 extends over 14 amino acids. The CDR3 spells CASSIGQRNSPLHF. The CDR3 DNA reads as TGTGCCAGTAGTATAGGACAGAGAAATTCACCCCTCCACTTT.

The V call is TRBV4-2, the J call TRBJ2-7; 8 nucleotides align to TRBD2. Germline V lookup: CDR1 LGHNA, CDR2 YNFKEQ. The length of the CDR3 is 17 residues. The ends lost 0 bases at V and 4 bases at J; junction bases unmatched: 11. CDR3 residues: CASSQDPPAGDLYEQYF. The CDR3 bases are TGTGCCAGCAGCCAAGATCCCCCAGCGGGGGACCTATACGAGCAGTACTTC.

The chain employs TRBV12-5 and TRBJ1-1; D gene unclear. This CDR3 comprises 12 residues. V lost 2 bases, J lost 11 bases, and 12 bases lay in between. Germline V gene sequence: CDR1 LGHNT, CDR2 FRNRAP. CDR3 sequence: CASGLQIQDAFF. CDR3 DNA: TGTGCTAGTGGTTTGCAGATTCAGGATGCTTTCTTT.

The chain links TRBV7-9 to TRBJ2-2; D gene ambiguous. CDR1 and CDR2 (germline): SEHNR, FQNEAQ (reference sequence). With 2 bases removed from V and 0 bases from J, the gap between germline ends came to 13 bases. This CDR3 is 17 amino acids long. CDR3 region: CASSLILQVANTGELFF. CDR3 nucleotides: TGTGCCAGCAGCTTAATCCTTCAGGTAGCGAACACCGGGGAGCTGTTTTTT.

The V and J genes are TRBV19 and TRBJ1-1; D is ambiguous. CDR1 LNHDA and CDR2 SQIVND come from the germline V gene (reference sequence). Deletions cut 6 bases from V and 5 bases from J, with 16 bases between. This CDR3 has 14 residues. This CDR3 reads CASSAGSGITEAFF. For the CDR3, the DNA is TGTGCCAGTAGCGCGGGTTCTGGGATAACTGAAGCTTTCTTT.

V gene TRBV15 combines with J gene TRBJ1-1; 7 nucleotides line up with TRBD1. CDR1 LNHNV and CDR2 YYDKDF come from the germline V gene (reference sequence). The CDR3 spans 16 residues. The V segment lost 1 base and the J segment 5 bases; nucleotides outside the gene matches: 10. The CDR3 region is CATSRATGARETEAFF. DNA of the CDR3: TGTGCCACCAGCAGAGCAACAGGGGCTCGGGAGACTGAAGCTTTCTTT.

The chain links TRBV21-1 to TRBJ1-1; the table assigns TRBD1, which was not confirmed against the DNA. TRBV21-1 is marked as a pseudogene. CDR3 length: 17 residues. The CDR3 is CASSKAMGTGGNTEAFF. The CDR3, as DNA: TGTGCCAGCAGCAAAGCGATGGGGACAGGGGGGAACACTGAAGCTTTCTTT.

Details on this clone: Other nucleotide sequences from this sample produce the same CDR3. The chain links TRBV14 to TRBJ1-1, with D possibly matching TRBD1 (6 bases). Trimming shortened V by 4 bases and J by 1 base, and 7 bases separated the two germline ends. Germline V lookup: CDR1 SGHDN, CDR2 FVKESK. This CDR3 has 13 amino acids. CDR3: CASSLQGNTEAFF. The CDR3 nucleotides read TGTGCCAGCAGCCTACAGGGGAACACTGAAGCTTTCTTT. The full variable domain, in which reference TRBV14 and TRBJ1-1 provide the parts outside the CDR3, is EAGVTQFPSHSVIEKGQTVTLRCDPISGHDNLYWYRRVMGKEIKFLLHFVKESKQDESGMPNNRFLAERTGGTYSTLKVQPAELEDSGVYFCASSLQGNTEAFFGQGTRLTVV.

This clone has only a few counts. V is TRBV5-1 and J is TRBJ2-1; 11 positions match TRBD2. The CDR3 loop spans 17 amino acids. The J segment lost 7 bases and the V segment lost 4 bases, leaving 13 bases of the junction unmatched. CDR1 is SGHRS and CDR2 is YFSETQ in the germline V gene. The CDR3 here is CASSTVAGGIVGNEQFF. CDR3 coding DNA: TGCGCCAGCAGCACAGTAGCGGGGGGGATAGTCGGGAATGAGCAGTTCTTC.

This rearrangement joins TRBV6-2 or TRBV6-3 to TRBJ2-1, with TRBD1 matching 9 bases. This CDR3 is built from 13 residues. Trimming removed 5 bases from V and 9 bases from J; junction bases left unmatched: 5. CDR1 and CDR2 (germline): MNHEY, SVGEGT. The chain's CDR3 is CASSAGQGREQFF. CDR3 nucleotides: TGTGCCAGCAGTGCGGGACAGGGTCGTGAGCAGTTCTTC.

The chain uses TRBV15 and TRBJ1-1; D remains unclear. The germline gives CDR1 LNHNV, CDR2 YYDKDF (reference sequence). The V gene lost 0 bases and the J gene lost 11 bases, with 16 bases spanning the gap. This CDR3 spans 14 amino acids. CDR3 in amino acids: CATSRDREARRAFF. In nucleotides, the CDR3 is TGTGCCACCAGCAGAGATAGAGAGGCGCGACGGGCTTTCTTT.

The chain couples TRBV2 to TRBJ2-7, with D possibly being TRBD2 (6 bases). The V end lost 1 base, the J end lost 2 bases, and 12 bases lay between the germline ends. This CDR3 contains 15 residues. Germline V gives CDR1 SNHLY, CDR2 FYNNEI. In DNA, the CDR3 is TGTGCCAGCAGTGAAGGGGACTCCGAGACCTACGAGCAGTACTTC. It is translated as CASSEGDSETYEQYF.

V and J are TRBV27 and TRBJ2-4, with 8 positions matching TRBD1. V lost 3 bases, J lost 0 bases, and 4 bases stayed unmatched. This CDR3 is 16 amino acids long. Germline V lookup: CDR1 MNHEY, CDR2 SMNVEV (reference sequence). The CDR3 DNA reads as TGTGCCAGCAGTTTCGACAGGGGCTTAGCCAAAAACATTCAGTACTTC. The encoded protein is CASSFDRGLAKNIQYF.

In DNA, the CDR3 is TGTGCCAGCAGTGAAGGGGATGAAACAGATACGCAGTATTTT. Amino acid sequence: CASSEGDETDTQYF. The genes are TRBV6-4 and TRBJ2-3, with a possible D match to TRBD1 (5 bases). The CDR3 runs to 14 residues. Deletions cut 3 bases from V and 3 bases from J, with 10 bases between. CDR1 is MRHNA, CDR2 SNTAGT, per germline.

This clone was seen a single time. The chain uses TRBV6-5 and TRBJ1-2; TRBD1 matches 7 bases. V lost 10 bases to trimming and J lost 4 bases; unmatched junction nucleotides: 9. Looked up from germline, CDR1 is MNHEY and CDR2 is SVGAGI. The CDR3 has 13 residues. The CDR3 sequence: CATSPGQTYGYTF. The CDR3 DNA follows: TGTGCCACTTCTCCGGGACAGACCTATGGCTACACCTTC.

This chain uses TRBV7-2 with TRBJ1-1; D unresolved. CDR1 and CDR2 from the germline V gene are SGHTA and FQGNSA. The CDR3 has 14 amino acids. V shed 5 bases and J shed 1 base, with 11 bases lying between them. CDR3 residues: CASSGRIANTEAFF. In nucleotides, the CDR3 is TGTGCCAGCAGCGGCAGGATCGCGAACACTGAAGCTTTCTTT.

This clone occurred a few times. This sequence joins TRBV5-1 and TRBJ1-1; 8 nucleotides agree with TRBD1. The CDR3 extends over 13 amino acids. Per germline, CDR1 SGHRS and CDR2 YFSETQ. V shed 3 bases and J 4 bases; nucleotides not matched to a gene: 2. CDR3: CASSSRGPTEAFF. The DNA for the CDR3 is TGCGCCAGCAGCTCCAGGGGGCCCACTGAAGCTTTCTTT.

In this sample, this clone turned up a few times. The chain has TRBV15 and TRBJ2-3; 10 bases line up with TRBD2. The germline CDR1 and CDR2 sequences are LNHNV and YYDKDF (reference sequence). CDR3 length equals 16 residues. Germline trimming cut 1 base from V and 2 bases from J; bases unmatched to any gene: 3. This CDR3 reads CATSRGTSGLTDTQYF. CDR3 nucleotide sequence: TGTGCCACCAGCAGAGGGACTAGCGGACTCACAGATACGCAGTATTTT.

The chain uses TRBV30 and TRBJ1-4, with D possibly TRBD1 on 6 matching bases. This CDR3 is 13 amino acids long. V was pared by 5 bases and J by 4 bases, with 11 bases between. Germline CDR1 GTSNPN, CDR2 SVGIG (reference sequence). In DNA form, the CDR3 reads TGTGCCTGGGAAAACAGGGATAATGAAAAACTGTTTTTT. Encoded protein: CAWENRDNEKLFF. The variable domain in full, with the rest retrieved from reference TRBV30 and TRBJ1-4, is SQTIHQWPATLVQPVGSPLSLECTVEGTSNPNLYWYRQAAGRGLQLLFYSVGIGQISSEVPQNLSASRPQDRQFILSSKKLLLSDSGFYLCAWENRDNEKLFFGSGTQLSVL.

This sequence joins TRBV7-8 and TRBJ1-1; D possibly corresponds to TRBD1 (6 bases). The germline gives CDR1 SGHVS, CDR2 FQNEAQ. The V gene lost 1 base and the J gene lost 1 base, with 7 bases spanning the gap. The CDR3 loop spans 14 amino acids. The CDR3 is CASSLGGRNTEAFF. The DNA for the CDR3 is TGTGCCAGCAGCTTAGGGGGGCGGAACACTGAAGCTTTCTTT. Based on the CDR3 plus reference TRBV7-8 and TRBJ1-1, the full variable domain is GAGVSQSPRYKVAKRGQDVALRCDPISGHVSLFWYQQALGQGPEFLTYFQNEAQLDKSGLPSDRFFAERPEGSVSTLKIQRTQQEDSAVYLCASSLGGRNTEAFFGQGTRLTVV.

V usage is TRBV30 and J usage is TRBJ2-1, with a tentative D call TRBD2 (5 bases). Trimming removed 4 bases from V and 7 bases from J, with 14 bases in between. In germline, CDR1 is GTSNPN, CDR2 SVGIG (reference sequence). CDR3 length equals 13 residues. The CDR3 loop reads CAWNRGRVNEQFF. CDR3 DNA sequence: TGTGCCTGGAACCGAGGGCGGGTGAATGAGCAGTTCTTC.

In the case of this clone: One end of the junction does not line up with germline, which may come from a read error. The V gene is TRBV3-1 (or the pseudogene TRBV3-2), the J gene TRBJ2-1; 14 bases match TRBD2. The CDR3 totals 16 residues. Looked up from germline, CDR1 is LGHDT and CDR2 is YNNKEL (reference sequence). CDR3 sequence: CASTQGLAGGYNEQFF. CDR3 nucleotide sequence: TGTGCCAGCACCCAAGGACTAGCGGGGGGCTACAATGAGCAGTTCTTC.

The CDR3 loop is CASSPAGPIETQYF. In DNA, the CDR3 is TGTGCCAGTAGCCCGGCCGGCCCTATTGAGACCCAGTACTTC. The chain employs TRBV19 and TRBJ2-5; no definite D call. CDR3 length: 14 amino acids. Trimming cost V 6 bases and J 5 bases, with 16 bases left between them. Germline assignment: CDR1 LNHDA and CDR2 SQIVND (reference sequence).